This T cell receptor beta chain was captured in a study of cytomegalovirus exposure and HLA in healthy donors. A multiplex PCR was run with 60 Vbeta primers and 13 Jbeta primers. The data were produced by immunoSEQ multiplex PCR, yet TCRdb's version contains in-frame clones alone and is incomplete. The sample holds 150,000 to 200,000 clones; approximately 90% are singletons and the top ten take 1.1%. The germline CDR1 and CDR2 sequences are MNHEY and SMNVEV (reference sequence). The ends were cut back, 5 bases at V and 6 bases at J, with 21 bases in the middle. The CDR3 totals 16 residues. This TCR derives from a boy between 2 and 10 years old in good health and CMV-seronegative. The material sequenced was PBMCs. J is TRBJ2-3 and V is TRBV27; possible D gene TRBD1, 6 bases. The CDR3, as DNA: TGTGCCAGCAGTCAACGGTCCGGACAGATGAAGGATACGCAGTATTTT. Amino acids: CASSQRSGQMKDTQYF.